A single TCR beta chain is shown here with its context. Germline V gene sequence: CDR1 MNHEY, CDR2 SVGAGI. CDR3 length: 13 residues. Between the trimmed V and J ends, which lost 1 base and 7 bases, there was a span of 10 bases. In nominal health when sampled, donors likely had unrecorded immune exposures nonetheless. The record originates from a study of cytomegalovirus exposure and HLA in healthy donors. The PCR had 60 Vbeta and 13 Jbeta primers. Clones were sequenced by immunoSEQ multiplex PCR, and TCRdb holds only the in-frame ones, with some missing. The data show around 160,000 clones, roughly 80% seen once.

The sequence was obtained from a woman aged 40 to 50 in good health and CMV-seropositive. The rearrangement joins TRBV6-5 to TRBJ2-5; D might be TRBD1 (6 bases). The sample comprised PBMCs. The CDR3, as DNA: TGTGCCAGCAGTTACTTAATACAGGGGACCCAGTACTTC. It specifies CASSYLIQGTQYF.